Shown below are 31 T cell receptor beta chains from a single sample sequenced in a study of CD8+ T cells in alopecia areata. This sample's treatment: oral pan-JAK inhibitor, 5-10 mg twice daily. cDNA reverse transcribed from extracted RNA served as the sequencing template. TCRdb's table, derived via immunoSEQ multiplex PCR, lists solely in-frame clones and lacks some. The top ten clones hold roughly 13% of a sample with about 140,000 clones, about 88% of them seen once. Sequenced here: CD8+ T cells sorted from blood, sampled at week 4, from a patient treated with tofacitinib. The receptors derive from a human donor with alopecia areata.

This CDR3 reads CSDLSGRGSSYNEQFF. CDR3 DNA: TGCAGCGACCTTAGCGGGAGGGGGAGCTCCTACAATGAGCAGTTCTTC. This rearrangement joins TRBV29-1 to TRBJ2-1; 11 bases are shared with TRBD2. CDR1 is SQVTM and CDR2 is ANQGSEA in the germline V gene. The trim removed 7 bases at V and 0 bases at J, leaving 8 bases unmatched. The CDR3 is 16 amino acids.

This chain joins TRBV5-1 and TRBJ2-2, with D unclear. Trimming shortened V by 5 bases and J by 4 bases, and 21 bases separated the two germline ends. This CDR3 comprises 17 residues. Germline loops: CDR1 SGHRS, CDR2 YFSETQ. The CDR3 is CASSQKTGHRRTGELFF. DNA of the CDR3: TGCGCCAGCAGTCAAAAAACCGGGCACAGACGCACCGGGGAGCTGTTTTTT.

The J gene is TRBJ2-3, the V gene TRBV11-2; a weak D match, TRBD1 (6 bases). CDR1 and CDR2 (germline): SGHAT, FQNNGV. The CDR3 sequence is 15 residues long. Trimming cost V 2 bases and J 4 bases, with 13 bases left between them. The CDR3 loop reads CASSLPRGLSDTQYF. The CDR3 nucleotides read TGTGCCAGCAGCTTACCCAGGGGTTTGTCAGATACGCAGTATTTT.

The rearrangement joins TRBV23-1 to TRBJ1-5; D remains unclear. TRBV23-1 is placed among ORFs of uncertain function. The CDR3 contains 15 residues. The ends were cut back, 3 bases at V and 3 bases at J, with 12 bases in the middle. CDR3: CASSHFTGFNQPQHF. CDR3 DNA sequence: TGCGCCAGCAGTCATTTTACGGGTTTCAATCAGCCCCAGCATTTT.

CDR3 nucleotides: TGTGCCAGCAGCTTTTTCGGGGGGCTGGGCAATGAGCAGTTCTTC. Residues: CASSFFGGLGNEQFF. The gene calls are TRBV11-2 and TRBJ2-1; possible D gene TRBD2, 7 bases. The CDR3 consists of 15 residues. Germline loops: CDR1 SGHAT, CDR2 FQNNGV. Trimming left V 3 bases short and J 6 bases short, with 15 bases between.

This rearrangement joins TRBV4-1 to TRBJ2-7; no clear D. This CDR3 has 15 amino acids. Per the germline V gene, CDR1 is MGHRA and CDR2 is YSYEKL. The ends were cut back, 0 bases at V and 4 bases at J, with 13 bases in the middle. In DNA, the CDR3 is TGCGCCAGCAGCCAAGAGCCGAGCTTGGAGTACGAGCAGTACTTC. Its protein product is CASSQEPSLEYEQYF.

The rearrangement uses TRBV2 and TRBJ2-3, with D hard to call. V lost 8 bases and J lost 5, with 14 bases in between. The CDR3 is 13 amino acids. Germline loops: CDR1 SNHLY, CDR2 FYNNEI. As DNA, the CDR3 is TGTGCCAGCGGGAACTCTCTGGGAGATACGCAGTATTTT. This codes for CASGNSLGDTQYF.

V usage is TRBV9 and J usage is TRBJ2-1, with 7 bases fitting TRBD2. Trimming at V came to 6 bases and at J to 7 bases, leaving 13 bases not matched to a gene. Germline CDR1 is SGDLS and CDR2 is YYNGEE. This CDR3 is built from 15 residues. CDR3: CASTTRGLERNEQFF. The CDR3 bases are TGTGCCAGCACCACCCGAGGACTAGAGAGGAATGAGCAGTTCTTC.

This clone has more than one count but fewer than ten. This rearrangement joins TRBV29-1 to TRBJ2-2, with D maybe TRBD2 (5 bases). Trimming cost V 1 base and J 3 bases, with 18 bases left between them. Germline loops: CDR1 SQVTM, CDR2 ANQGSEA. The CDR3 is made up of 17 amino acids. The CDR3 loop reads CSVEGPDSMPHTGELFF. In DNA form, the CDR3 reads TGCAGCGTTGAAGGGCCGGACTCCATGCCGCACACCGGGGAGCTGTTTTTT.

V is TRBV14 and J is TRBJ2-2, with D unclear. The CDR3 runs to 12 residues. V was trimmed by 6 bases and J by 7 bases, leaving 9 bases between them. The germline CDR1 and CDR2 sequences are SGHDN and FVKESK. In DNA, the CDR3 is TGTGCCAGCAGACCTTACGGCGGGGAGCTGTTTTTT. Its protein is CASRPYGGELFF.

As for this clone: Other DNA sequences within the sample encode an identical CDR3. V is TRBV2 and J is TRBJ2-5; D is unclear. V was shortened by 6 bases and J by 2 bases, with 1 base between the two germline ends. Germline V gene data show CDR1 as SNHLY and CDR2 as FYNNEI. The CDR3 sequence is 10 residues long. The CDR3 protein is CASRQETQYF. The CDR3 nucleotides read TGTGCCAGCAGACAAGAGACCCAGTACTTC.

The V gene is TRBV4-2, the J gene TRBJ2-7; D tentatively fits TRBD1 or TRBD2 (5 bases each). Germline-derived CDR1 and CDR2 are LGHNA and YNFKEQ. CDR3 size: 17 residues. Trimming took 4 bases from V and 0 from J, leaving 19 bases between them. For the CDR3, the DNA is TGTGCCAGCAGCCGCAATAAGGGGACGGATATCTCCTACGAGCAGTACTTC. Amino acids: CASSRNKGTDISYEQYF.

The chain combines TRBV10-3 with TRBJ2-5; a weak D match, TRBD1 (6 bases). This CDR3 is built from 13 residues. V was clipped by 5 bases and J by 5 bases, with 12 bases between them. Germline V lookup: CDR1 ENHRY, CDR2 SYGVKD. This CDR3 is CAISSTGPETQYF. The CDR3 nucleotides read TGTGCCATCAGTTCTACAGGGCCGGAGACCCAGTACTTC.

This clone showed up just once. The gene calls are TRBV9 and TRBJ2-1; 10 positions match TRBD2. Trimming took 7 bases from V and 7 from J; bases not matched to a gene: 11. The CDR3 sequence is 15 residues long. Germline assignment: CDR1 SGDLS and CDR2 YYNGEE. The CDR3 sequence is CASGFSGRSENEQFF. In nucleotides, the CDR3 is TGTGCCAGCGGTTTTAGCGGGAGGTCGGAAAATGAGCAGTTCTTC. The full variable domain, with the rest looked up from reference TRBV9 and TRBJ2-1, is DSGVTQTPKHLITATGQRVTLRCSPRSGDLSVYWYQQSLDQGLQFLIQYYNGEERAKGNILERFSAQQFPDLHSELNLSSLELGDSALYFCASGFSGRSENEQFFGPGTRLTVL.

A single count supports this clone. The V and J genes are TRBV29-1 and TRBJ2-2, with D hard to call. V lost 2 bases and J lost 0, with 7 bases in between. The CDR3 extends over 14 amino acids. From germline, CDR1 is SQVTM and CDR2 ANQGSEA. DNA for the CDR3: TGCAGCGTTGAAAGCGCTACGAACACCGGGGAGCTGTTTTTT. Translating it yields CSVESATNTGELFF.

The V call is TRBV5-4, the J call TRBJ2-2, with 10 nucleotides matching TRBD1. V gave up 0 bases and J gave up 2 bases; unmatched junction bases: 1. The CDR3 is 16 amino acids. Per the germline V gene, CDR1 is SGHNT and CDR2 is YYREEE (reference sequence). Here the CDR3 reads CASSLETGGNTGELFF. CDR3 nucleotide sequence: TGTGCCAGCAGCTTGGAGACAGGGGGCAACACCGGGGAGCTGTTTTTT.

The chain employs TRBV7-8 and TRBJ2-7; no firm D call. Looked up from germline, CDR1 is SGHVS and CDR2 is FQNEAQ. This CDR3 has 14 residues. With 6 bases removed from V and 5 bases from J, the gap between germline ends came to 17 bases. Here the CDR3 reads CASSQDGPLDEQYF. CDR3 nucleotides: TGTGCCAGCAGTCAAGACGGTCCCCTCGACGAGCAGTACTTC.

This clone was seen just once. This same CDR3 is encoded by further DNA sequences in the sample. The J gene is TRBJ2-7, the V gene TRBV4-1; no firm D call. CDR1 MGHRA and CDR2 YSYEKL come from the germline V gene. The CDR3 is made up of 15 amino acids. V was pared by 2 bases and J by 0 bases, with 11 bases between. Here the CDR3 DNA reads TGCGCCAGCAGCCAAACGGCAGGTAGCTCCTACGAGCAGTACTTC. This translates into CASSQTAGSSYEQYF.

The J gene is TRBJ2-1, the V gene TRBV11-2; D remains unclear. The CDR3 sequence is 13 residues long. Germline-derived CDR1 and CDR2 are SGHAT and FQNNGV. Trimming pared 5 bases from V and 12 bases from J, leaving 17 bases between. The CDR3 reads CASSQNLARGQFF. The CDR3, as DNA: TGTGCCAGCAGCCAGAATTTGGCACGTGGGCAGTTCTTC.

The gene calls are TRBV27 and TRBJ2-2; D gene ambiguous. Germline V gene lookup returns CDR1 MNHEY and CDR2 SMNVEV (reference sequence). The V end was cut by 0 bases, the J end by 5 bases, with 13 bases between. The CDR3 has 16 residues. CDR3 amino acids: CASSLSIGFSTGELFF. Here the CDR3 DNA reads TGTGCCAGCAGTTTATCGATCGGGTTTAGTACCGGGGAGCTGTTTTTT.

The genes are TRBV5-4 and TRBJ2-7; possibly TRBD1 for D (5 bases). CDR1 is SGHNT, CDR2 YYREEE, per germline (reference sequence). The V and J ends lost 3 bases and 0 bases respectively, with 10 bases between them. The CDR3 is 14 amino acids. The CDR3 nucleotides read TGTGCCAGCAGCTGGGCAGGGTCCTCCTACGAGCAGTACTTC. Protein product: CASSWAGSSYEQYF.

The chain couples TRBV6-5 to TRBJ2-7, with D uncertain. Per the germline V gene, CDR1 is MNHEY and CDR2 is SVGAGI. The V end lost 0 bases, the J end lost 7 bases, and 10 bases lay between the germline ends. The CDR3 consists of 13 residues. CDR3 in DNA: TGTGCCAGCAGTTACTCGAGTTTGGCGGAGCAGTACTTC. Protein product: CASSYSSLAEQYF.

The V gene is TRBV5-1, the J gene TRBJ1-1; D unresolved. The V gene lost 0 bases and the J gene lost 2 bases, with 14 bases spanning the gap. The V gene's germline CDR1 is SGHRS and CDR2 YFSETQ. This CDR3 is 16 amino acids long. DNA for the CDR3: TGCGCCAGCAGCTTGGACTTGGGAGGAGGAAACACTGAAGCTTTCTTT. Translated, it gives CASSLDLGGGNTEAFF. Complete variable domain (other parts from reference TRBV5-1 and TRBJ1-1): KAGVTQTPRYLIKTRGQQVTLSCSPISGHRSVSWYQQTPGQGLQFLFEYFSETQRNKGNFPGRFSGRQFSNSRSEMNVSTLELGDSALYLCASSLDLGGGNTEAFFGQGTRLTVV.

This clone has only a few counts. V is TRBV27 and J is TRBJ2-2; D is ambiguous. The CDR3 runs 14 residues. Germline CDR1 reads MNHEY; CDR2 reads SMNVEV (reference sequence). Trimming removed 1 base at V and 0 bases at J, with 3 bases between. The CDR3 region has the DNA TGTGCCAGCAGTTTATGGGCGAACACCGGGGAGCTGTTTTTT. Residues: CASSLWANTGELFF.

V gene TRBV29-1 combines with J gene TRBJ1-1; 10 bases agree with TRBD1. CDR1 SQVTM and CDR2 ANQGSEA come from the germline V gene. V was pared by 4 bases and J by 4 bases, with 6 bases of the junction left unmatched. CDR3 length: 14 amino acids. The chain's CDR3 is CSVVRTGGTTEAFF. The DNA of the CDR3 is TGCAGCGTTGTACGGACAGGGGGGACCACTGAAGCTTTCTTT.

The V and J genes are TRBV25-1 and TRBJ1-1; D may be TRBD1 (5 bases). Trimming took 6 bases from V and 5 from J, leaving 16 bases between them. The CDR3 spans 14 residues. Germline V lookup: CDR1 MGHDK, CDR2 SYGVNS. The CDR3 DNA follows: TGTGCCAGCAGCCGGGTAGGGGTCGGGACTGAAGCTTTCTTT. It encodes CASSRVGVGTEAFF.

The genes are TRBV7-9 and TRBJ2-7; a weak D match, TRBD2 (5 bases). This CDR3 is 13 amino acids long. The V gene lost 10 bases and the J gene lost 2 bases, with 15 bases spanning the gap. The germline V gene encodes CDR1 SEHNR and CDR2 FQNEAQ (reference sequence). In DNA, the CDR3 is TGTGCCACCTCTAGTCCCGGGACCTACGAGCAGTACTTC. Its translation: CATSSPGTYEQYF.

In regard to this clone: The sample has other DNA sequences that encode this CDR3 too. V and J are TRBV9 and TRBJ2-7; D could derive from TRBD1 or TRBD2 (5 bases each). CDR1 is SGDLS and CDR2 is YYNGEE in the germline V gene. V dropped 0 bases and J dropped 6 bases, with 10 bases sitting between them. There are 13 residues in the CDR3. The CDR3 coding sequence is TGTGCCAGCAGCGTAGGCCCGGGGACCGAGCAGTACTTC. It encodes CASSVGPGTEQYF.

This clone was counted a few times. The chain combines TRBV18 with TRBJ2-1, with D uncertain. CDR1 is KGHSH, CDR2 LQKENI, per germline. The CDR3 spans 12 residues. V shed 5 bases and J shed 4 bases, with 6 bases lying between them. The CDR3 coding sequence is TGTGCCAGCTCAGCCCGTTACAATGAGCAGTTCTTC. Its protein is CASSARYNEQFF.

V and J are TRBV5-1 and TRBJ2-1; TRBD2 matches 8 bases. In germline, CDR1 is SGHRS, CDR2 YFSETQ. The CDR3 length is 15 residues. The V and J ends lost 2 bases and 5 bases, in that order; junction bases with no gene match: 6. CDR3 protein: CASSFRREAHNEQFF. Here the CDR3 DNA reads TGCGCCAGCAGCTTCAGGCGGGAGGCCCACAATGAGCAGTTCTTC.

The V gene is TRBV29-1, the J gene TRBJ1-1, with D uncertain. Trimming left V 0 bases short and J 5 bases short, with 10 bases between. This CDR3 has 13 amino acids. CDR1 SQVTM and CDR2 ANQGSEA come from the germline V gene. The CDR3 protein is CSVEEERDTEAFF. The CDR3, as DNA: TGCAGCGTTGAAGAAGAACGAGATACTGAAGCTTTCTTT.